The 22 T cell receptor beta chains below come from one sample, sequenced in a study of early T cells in non-severe SARS-CoV-2 infection. MiXCR, applied by TCRdb to the 5' RACE reads, yields one record per CDR3 protein. The sample consists of roughly 35,000 distinct CDR3 sequences, 5% to 6.5% of them appearing once. The sequenced material came from whole blood. All receptors come from an adult who was a healthcare worker with PCR-confirmed SARS-CoV-2 infection or an uninfected control (not recorded which).

This clonotype appeared a few times. The gene calls are TRBV5-1 and TRBJ1-1; D not certain. In germline, CDR1 is SGHRS, CDR2 YFSETQ. The CDR3 consists of 14 residues. V lost 1 base and J 4 bases, leaving 11 bases between the germline ends. This CDR3 reads CASSLYASGTEAFF. The CDR3 DNA reads TGCGCCAGCAGCTTGTACGCCTCAGGCACTGAAGCTTTCTTT. Full variable domain (remainder filled in from reference TRBV5-1 and TRBJ1-1): KAGVTQTPRYLIKTRGQQVTLSCSPISGHRSVSWYQQTPGQGLQFLFEYFSETQRNKGNFPGRFSGRQFSNSRSEMNVSTLELGDSALYLCASSLYASGTEAFFGQGTRLTVV.

At least ten counts were recorded for this clonotype. The chain couples TRBV4-2 to TRBJ2-3; 10 bases align to TRBD2. With 4 bases clipped from V and 3 bases from J, the junction kept 4 bases outside the gene matches. The CDR3 length is 15 residues. CDR1 is LGHNA and CDR2 is YNFKEQ in the germline V gene. CDR3 loop: CASSPASGGTDTQYF. DNA of the CDR3: TGTGCCAGCAGCCCGGCTAGCGGGGGTACAGATACGCAGTATTTT.

In this sample, this clonotype turned up many times. The chain carries TRBV5-5 and TRBJ1-2, with TRBD1 identical over 8 bases. The CDR3 covers 14 residues. The germline V gene encodes CDR1 SGHKS and CDR2 YYEKEE (reference sequence). Trimming at V came to 0 bases and at J to 8 bases, leaving 6 bases not matched to a gene. CDR3 sequence: CASSLDGQGGGYTF. The DNA for the CDR3 is TGTGCCAGCAGCTTGGATGGACAGGGAGGCGGCTACACCTTC.

This clonotype turned up a few times. This sequence joins TRBV6-6 and TRBJ2-7; D is unclear. The V gene's germline CDR1 is MNHNY and CDR2 SVGAGI (reference sequence). Trimming took off 5 bases at V and 6 bases at J, with 8 bases between the two ends. This CDR3 spans 11 amino acids. The CDR3 loop reads CASSITTEQYF. For the CDR3, the DNA is TGTGCCAGCAGTATAACCACCGAGCAGTACTTC.

This clonotype was detected ten times or more. J is TRBJ2-3 and V is TRBV7-9; 15 bases fit TRBD2. This CDR3 spans 18 amino acids. The V and J ends lost 5 bases and 4 bases, in that order; junction bases with no gene match: 10. Germline V gene lookup returns CDR1 SEHNR and CDR2 FQNEAQ (reference sequence). CDR3 bases: TGTGCCAGCAGCCCGCCGGGACTAGCGGGAGGAAGTTCAGATACGCAGTATTTT. This gives the protein CASSPPGLAGGSSDTQYF.

This clonotype was seen many times. This chain connects TRBV7-8 to TRBJ2-3; D uncertain. V was cut by 6 bases and J by 4 bases, with 11 bases left in between. CDR1 and CDR2 from the germline V gene are SGHVS and FQNEAQ. This CDR3 is built from 13 residues. CDR3 residues: CASSPQLADTQYF. CDR3 bases: TGTGCCAGCAGTCCGCAGCTAGCAGATACGCAGTATTTT.

V and J are TRBV7-2 and TRBJ2-1; 10 bases map to TRBD2. V lost 1 base to trimming and J lost 12 bases; unmatched junction nucleotides: 12. The CDR3 contains 16 residues. The V gene's germline CDR1 is SGHTA and CDR2 FQGNSA. CDR3 DNA: TGTGCCAGCAGCTTAGGTTGGCTAGCGGGGGCCGGCGGGCAGTTCTTC. Translating it yields CASSLGWLAGAGGQFF. Filled out from reference TRBV7-2 and TRBJ2-1, the complete variable domain reads GAGVSQSPSNKVTEKGKDVELRCDPISGHTALYWYRQSLGQGLEFLIYFQGNSAPDKSGLPSDRFSAERTGGSVSTLTIQRTQQEDSAVYLCASSLGWLAGAGGQFFGPGTRLTVL.

This clonotype was seen repeatedly, ten times or more. The chain employs TRBV13 and TRBJ2-3; D is tentatively TRBD1 or TRBD2 (6 bases each). The V end lost 6 bases, the J end lost 5 bases, and 9 bases lay between the germline ends. Per the germline V gene, CDR1 is PRHDT and CDR2 is FYEKMQ (reference sequence). The CDR3 is 12 amino acids. The CDR3 DNA reads as TGTGCCAGCAGTCGGGGGCTAGATACGCAGTATTTT. This translates into CASSRGLDTQYF. Using reference TRBV13 and TRBJ2-3 for the parts outside the CDR3, the full variable domain is AAGVIQSPRHLIKEKRETATLKCYPIPRHDTVYWYQQGPGQDPQFLISFYEKMQSDKGSIPDRFSAQQFSDYHSELNMSSLELGDSALYFCASSRGLDTQYFGPGTRLTVL.

This clonotype was seen ten or more times. This chain joins TRBV4-1 and TRBJ2-3, with TRBD2 identical over 11 bases. The J segment lost 1 base and the V segment lost 4 bases, leaving 1 base of the junction unmatched. Germline V gives CDR1 MGHRA, CDR2 YSYEKL. This CDR3 contains 15 residues. The CDR3 region has the DNA TGCGCCAGCAGCCCGACTAGCGGGGGCACAGATACGCAGTATTTT. Amino acid sequence: CASSPTSGGTDTQYF.

In this sample, this clonotype turned up many times. The V and J genes are TRBV7-2 and TRBJ2-3, with TRBD2 matching 10 bases. The V gene end was trimmed by 3 bases and the J gene end by 3 bases; junction bases not matched to a gene: 6. Germline CDR1 reads SGHTA; CDR2 reads FQGNSA. The CDR3 covers 16 residues. The CDR3: CASSLGLAGVTDTQYF. CDR3 DNA: TGTGCCAGCAGCTTGGGGCTAGCGGGAGTTACAGATACGCAGTATTTT.

This clonotype showed up many times. This chain joins TRBV30 and TRBJ1-6, with no clear D. The V and J ends lost 5 bases and 2 bases respectively, with 10 bases between them. Looked up from germline, CDR1 is GTSNPN and CDR2 is SVGIG (reference sequence). CDR3 length: 14 residues. This CDR3 is CAWADGPYNSPLHF. The CDR3 nucleotides are TGTGCCTGGGCAGACGGACCCTATAATTCACCCCTCCACTTT.

The DNA of the CDR3 is TGTGCCACCAGCAGAGGCCAGCGGGAGTACAATGAGCAGTTCTTC. This translates into CATSRGQREYNEQFF. This chain joins TRBV15 and TRBJ2-1; TRBD2 aligns across 8 bases. This CDR3 region has 15 residues. V was pared by 1 base and J by 4 bases, with 3 bases of the junction left unmatched. The germline gives CDR1 LNHNV, CDR2 YYDKDF (reference sequence).

This clonotype was found many times. The chain combines TRBV9 with TRBJ2-3, with 7 nucleotides matching TRBD2. Germline CDR1 is SGDLS and CDR2 is YYNGEE. The CDR3 is 15 residues long. Trimming removed 0 bases from V and 4 bases from J; junction bases left unmatched: 5. CDR3 bases: TGTGCCAGCAGCGTAGGGGAGGGGCGCTCAGATACGCAGTATTTT. Amino acids: CASSVGEGRSDTQYF. Combining the CDR3 with reference TRBV9 and TRBJ2-3 gives the whole variable domain DSGVTQTPKHLITATGQRVTLRCSPRSGDLSVYWYQQSLDQGLQFLIQYYNGEERAKGNILERFSAQQFPDLHSELNLSSLELGDSALYFCASSVGEGRSDTQYFGPGTRLTVL.

In this sample, this clonotype turned up many times. This chain links TRBV11-2 with TRBJ2-1; D is unclear. Germline V CDR1 and CDR2: SGHAT, FQNNGV. V gave up 5 bases and J gave up 0 bases, with 11 bases separating them. The CDR3 runs 15 residues. CDR3 DNA sequence: TGTGCCAGCAGCGGTACCTCCAGCTCCTACAATGAGCAGTTCTTC. Its protein product is CASSGTSSSYNEQFF.

This clonotype was counted many times. The chain uses TRBV12-3 or TRBV12-4 and TRBJ2-7; D is unresolved. V lost 0 bases and J lost 7, with 10 bases in between. The CDR3 runs 13 residues. The CDR3 DNA sequence: TGTGCCAGCAGTTTAGCGGAGATGGGGGAGCAGTACTTC. Translating it yields CASSLAEMGEQYF.

This clonotype was found a few times. This sequence joins TRBV3-1 and TRBJ2-1, with TRBD2 matching over 9 bases. The germline V gene encodes CDR1 LGHDT and CDR2 YNNKEL (reference sequence). V shed 1 base, J shed 8 bases, and the junction held 6 bases outside the gene matches. This CDR3 comprises 15 residues. The CDR3 DNA is TGTGCCAGCAGCCAAGTCTTAGCGGGAGAGGATGAGCAGTTCTTC. It encodes CASSQVLAGEDEQFF.

The sample holds many counts of this clonotype. The gene calls are TRBV20-1 and TRBJ2-7; maybe TRBD1 (6 bases). V lost 4 bases to trimming and J lost 6 bases, with 19 bases between them. Germline assignment: CDR1 DFQATT and CDR2 SNEGSKA (reference sequence). CDR3 length: 14 amino acids. CDR3 in amino acids: CSAKEPGQISEQYF. The CDR3 bases are TGCAGTGCTAAAGAACCGGGACAAATTTCCGAGCAGTACTTC.

This clonotype was recorded many times. V and J are TRBV30 and TRBJ2-6; D remains unclear. Germline V lookup: CDR1 GTSNPN, CDR2 SVGIG (reference sequence). The CDR3 is made up of 14 amino acids. Deletions cut 4 bases from V and 0 bases from J, with 7 bases between. As DNA, the CDR3 is TGTGCCTGGATGAGCAGCTCTGGGGCCAACGTCCTGACTTTC. Its protein product is CAWMSSSGANVLTF.

In this sample, this clonotype turned up many times. V is TRBV5-1 and J is TRBJ2-6, with D unclear. Trimming took 0 bases from V and 0 from J, leaving 4 bases between them. The CDR3 extends over 15 amino acids. Germline V lookup: CDR1 SGHRS, CDR2 YFSETQ. CDR3 loop: CASSLEPSGANVLTF. The CDR3 region has the DNA TGCGCCAGCAGCTTGGAACCCTCTGGGGCCAACGTCCTGACTTTC.

The DNA of the CDR3 is TGTGCCAGCTCTACTCGACCGGGACAGGGAGGTAACGTGCAGTACTTC. This gives the protein CASSTRPGQGGNVQYF. The rearrangement uses TRBV18 and TRBJ2-7, with 9 bases lining up with TRBD1. V lost 6 bases, J lost 9 bases, and 18 bases stayed unmatched. The CDR3 runs to 16 residues. Germline V gene sequence: CDR1 KGHSH, CDR2 LQKENI.

Comments on this clonotype: One base away lies a much larger clone, so this may be a sequencing read error. The chain combines TRBV29-1 with TRBJ2-5, with D possibly being TRBD1 (5 bases). There are 12 residues in the CDR3. CDR1 and CDR2 (germline): SQVTM, ANQGSEA. The CDR3 DNA is TGCAGCGTTGAAGGGGGCTCAGAGACCGAGTACTTC. It yields the protein CSVEGGSETEYF.

This clonotype appeared many times. Here the CDR3 DNA reads TGTGCCAGCAGTTTCGGCCTAGCTTTGTACCAAGAGACCCAGTACTTC. It is translated as CASSFGLALYQETQYF. The gene calls are TRBV12-3 or TRBV12-4 and TRBJ2-5; a weak D match, TRBD2 (5 bases). This CDR3 comprises 16 residues. The V end lost 3 bases, the J end lost 0 bases, and 14 bases lay between the germline ends.